The sequence of this T cell receptor (beta chain) was determined in a study of T cell repertoires in ileal Crohn's disease. Broader study findings: Compared with non-smokers, active smokers at surgery showed more clonal expansions. Sorted CD8 T cells held more high-frequency clones than CD4.

Time point denoted: proximal margin of the surgical specimen (macroscopically non-inflamed). Sequenced by immunoSEQ multiplex PCR; TCRdb stores in-frame clones only, minus some. The data hold some 5,400 clones, with around 79% observed a single time. V was trimmed by 5 bases and J by 2 bases, leaving 12 bases between them. Germline lookup yields CDR1 MNHEY and CDR2 SVGAGI. The CDR3 consists of 14 residues. A note on this clone: Its antigen is not known.

Sequenced input: ileal tissue. V is TRBV6-5 and J is TRBJ1-1; no reliable D call. The sequence derives from an adult with Crohn's disease. CDR3 amino acids: CASSTVAANTEAFF. In DNA form, the CDR3 reads TGTGCCAGCAGTACAGTAGCCGCAAACACTGAAGCTTTCTTT.